Shown below are 30 T cell receptor beta chains from a single sample sequenced in a study of spatial heterogeneity in lung cancer. In TCRdb, the 5' RACE reads were re-called with MiXCR into one record per CDR3 protein. The sample records approximately 7,700 distinct CDR3 sequences, over 9.5% being singletons. As for time point: sample taken at primary tumor resection. This specimen consisted of normal lung tissue next to the tumor, obtained at surgery. The receptor source for this set is a male donor with early-stage non-small cell lung cancer.

This clonotype was recorded only once. The chain recombines TRBV7-6 with TRBJ2-2; 15 nucleotides match TRBD2. From germline, CDR1 is SGHVS and CDR2 FNYEAQ. After removal of 1 base from V and 6 bases from J, the junction contained 3 bases not matched to a gene. CDR3 length: 17 residues. In nucleotides, the CDR3 is TGTGCCAGCAGCTTAGTAGGACTAGCGGGAGGGGCCGGGGAGCTGTTTTTT. It encodes CASSLVGLAGGAGELFF.

This clonotype was counted ten times or more. The genes are TRBV5-1 and TRBJ2-5; 8 nucleotides agree with TRBD1. Germline trimming cut 3 bases from V and 2 bases from J; bases unmatched to any gene: 6. This CDR3 spans 15 amino acids. Germline values: CDR1 SGHRS, CDR2 YFSETQ. The CDR3 reads CASSSVGQGQETQYF. The CDR3 DNA reads as TGCGCCAGCAGCTCGGTAGGACAGGGACAAGAGACCCAGTACTTC. The full variable domain, rest sourced from reference TRBV5-1 and TRBJ2-5, is KAGVTQTPRYLIKTRGQQVTLSCSPISGHRSVSWYQQTPGQGLQFLFEYFSETQRNKGNFPGRFSGRQFSNSRSEMNVSTLELGDSALYLCASSSVGQGQETQYFGPGTRLLVL.

Ten or more counts support this clonotype. This rearrangement joins TRBV2 to TRBJ2-6, with 7 bases lining up with TRBD1. The CDR3 is made up of 16 amino acids. CDR1 SNHLY and CDR2 FYNNEI come from the germline V gene. V gave up 4 bases and J gave up 1 base; unmatched junction bases: 4. The DNA of the CDR3 is TGTGCCAGCAGTGGACTACAGGGGTCTGGGGCCAACGTCCTGACTTTC. It codes for CASSGLQGSGANVLTF.

The sample holds many counts of this clonotype. The CDR3 bases are TGTGCCAGCAGCTTTGTCTGGCGAAGGGCGAACACTGAAGCTTTCTTT. Translation: CASSFVWRRANTEAFF. The gene calls are TRBV7-2 and TRBJ1-1; D is uncertain. V lost 3 bases and J 1 base, leaving 15 bases between the germline ends. Germline V gene sequence: CDR1 SGHTA, CDR2 FQGNSA. The CDR3 loop spans 16 amino acids.

The table lists this clonotype with many counts. The rearrangement uses TRBV5-5 and TRBJ2-2; 7 bases agree with TRBD2. In germline, CDR1 is SGHKS, CDR2 YYEKEE (reference sequence). Trimming at V came to 4 bases and at J to 0 bases, leaving 9 bases not matched to a gene. CDR3 length: 17 amino acids. The CDR3 nucleotides are TGTGCCAGCAGCCCTTTGCGGGGGAGATCGAACACCGGGGAGCTGTTTTTT. It encodes CASSPLRGRSNTGELFF.

Many counts were recorded for this clonotype. The gene calls are TRBV12-3 or TRBV12-4 and TRBJ1-2; TRBD1 agrees at 8 bases. V dropped 3 bases and J dropped 6; count of bases not matched to a gene: 9. The CDR3 is made up of 15 amino acids. The CDR3 DNA is TGTGCCAGCAGTTTCTTCTACCAGGGGGCGGATGGCTACACCTTC. It encodes CASSFFYQGADGYTF.

This clonotype was seen ten or more times. J is TRBJ1-1 and V is TRBV6-6; 11 positions match TRBD1. V lost 6 bases and J lost 7; bases outside the gene matches: 7. The CDR3 contains 14 residues. Germline V gives CDR1 MNHNY, CDR2 SVGAGI (reference sequence). CDR3: CASSRTGGDGEAFF. The CDR3 nucleotides are TGTGCCAGCAGCCGGACAGGGGGCGATGGTGAAGCTTTCTTT.

This clonotype was picked up many times. This sequence joins TRBV20-1 and TRBJ1-1; the D gene is possibly TRBD1 (5 bases). With 6 bases removed from V and 1 base from J, the gap between germline ends came to 12 bases. The CDR3 spans 13 residues. Looked up from germline, CDR1 is DFQATT and CDR2 is SNEGSKA (reference sequence). The CDR3 nucleotides are TGCAGTGCCCTCAGGGTAGCGAACACTGAAGCTTTCTTT. Translating gives CSALRVANTEAFF.

This clonotype was observed many times. The chain is built from TRBV3-1 and TRBJ2-7; unclear D gene. Germline CDR1 reads LGHDT; CDR2 reads YNNKEL (reference sequence). This CDR3 spans 11 amino acids. Trimming left V 4 bases short and J 3 bases short, with 4 bases between. The CDR3 sequence: CASSRSYEQYF. CDR3 nucleotide sequence: TGTGCCAGCAGCCGGAGCTACGAGCAGTACTTC.

This clonotype was recorded many times. The chain has TRBV18 and TRBJ2-1; TRBD1 matches at 9 bases. The CDR3 extends over 15 amino acids. The V gene's germline CDR1 is KGHSH and CDR2 LQKENI. V gave up 8 bases and J gave up 7 bases; unmatched junction bases: 12. For the CDR3, the DNA is TGTGCCAGCCTCCCCCCGGCGGGACAGGGAAATGAGCAGTTCTTC. Amino acids: CASLPPAGQGNEQFF.

This clonotype has at least ten counts. The chain combines TRBV20-1 with TRBJ2-1; 8 positions agree with TRBD1. Germline V gives CDR1 DFQATT, CDR2 SNEGSKA (reference sequence). The CDR3 length is 14 residues. Unmatched junction bases numbered 11, after V lost 0 bases and J lost 13 bases. CDR3 in DNA: TGCAGTGCTAGAGATCGTCGGGACAGGTCGGACCAGTTCTTC. Encoded protein: CSARDRRDRSDQFF.

This clonotype was counted many times. The genes are TRBV29-1 and TRBJ2-5; D is undetermined. The CDR3 spans 10 residues. The V end lost 7 bases, the J end lost 10 bases, and 13 bases lay between the germline ends. The germline V gene has CDR1 SQVTM and CDR2 ANQGSEA. The CDR3 region has the DNA TGCAGCGGACTGGCTGATATCCAGTACTTC. It codes for CSGLADIQYF.

In this sample, this clonotype turned up many times. The rearrangement uses TRBV18 and TRBJ2-5, with 11 bases lining up with TRBD1. This CDR3 spans 17 amino acids. V was pared by 3 bases and J by 2 bases, with 8 bases of the junction left unmatched. From germline, CDR1 is KGHSH and CDR2 LQKENI. The CDR3 DNA follows: TGTGCCAGCTCACCCCGATTCCGGGACAGGGGGCAAGAGACCCAGTACTTC. This sequence encodes CASSPRFRDRGQETQYF.

In its sample, this clonotype was seen many times. In nucleotides, the CDR3 is TGTGCCAGCAGCCGACAGGGGGACCGAGAAAAACTGTTTTTT. Its translation: CASSRQGDREKLFF. The chain couples TRBV5-4 to TRBJ1-4; TRBD1 agrees at 9 bases. V was pared by 4 bases and J by 8 bases, with 6 bases of the junction left unmatched. CDR1 is SGHNT and CDR2 is YYREEE in the germline V gene (reference sequence). The length of the CDR3 is 14 residues.

This clonotype is categorized as large. The genes are TRBV29-1 and TRBJ2-5; TRBD1 is a possible D gene (5 bases). V lost 1 base, J lost 5 bases, and 11 bases lay in between. This CDR3 contains 13 residues. Germline V CDR1 and CDR2: SQVTM, ANQGSEA. CDR3 DNA: TGCAGCGTTGAAGTCACAGGACCGGAGACCCAGTACTTC. This codes for CSVEVTGPETQYF.

The gene calls are TRBV20-1 and TRBJ2-2; 11 bases match TRBD2. This CDR3 region has 15 residues. Germline CDR1 DFQATT, CDR2 SNEGSKA (reference sequence). The trim removed 6 bases at V and 4 bases at J, leaving 7 bases unmatched. CDR3 nucleotide sequence: TGCAGTGCGGAACTAGCGGGAGACGGCACCGGGGAGCTGTTTTTT. Translating it yields CSAELAGDGTGELFF.

This clonotype was detected many times. The rearrangement uses TRBV3-1 and TRBJ2-7; TRBD2 agrees at 12 bases. V was pared by 4 bases and J by 5 bases, with 6 bases of the junction left unmatched. This CDR3 contains 15 residues. Germline V lookup: CDR1 LGHDT, CDR2 YNNKEL (reference sequence). The CDR3 is CASSPWTSGMDEQYF. The CDR3 nucleotides are TGTGCCAGCAGCCCCTGGACTAGCGGGATGGACGAGCAGTACTTC.

This sequence joins TRBV6-5 and TRBJ2-1; D may be TRBD1 (7 bases). The germline CDR1 and CDR2 sequences are MNHEY and SVGAGI. Trimming left V 4 bases short and J 0 bases short, with 16 bases between. The CDR3 is 17 amino acids. CDR3 DNA sequence: TGTGCCAGCAGTTCCGGAGGGGGCTTTAGCTCCTACAATGAGCAGTTCTTC. Its protein product is CASSSGGGFSSYNEQFF.

This clonotype has ten or more counts. The chain employs TRBV3-1 and TRBJ2-1, with D possibly TRBD2 on 6 matching bases. V was trimmed by 8 bases and J by 5 bases, leaving 10 bases between them. Germline-derived CDR1 and CDR2 are LGHDT and YNNKEL (reference sequence). This CDR3 spans 12 amino acids. The CDR3 region has the DNA TGTGCCAGCCGGGGAGGACACAATGAGCAGTTCTTC. It specifies CASRGGHNEQFF.

This clonotype is judged medium-sized. The chain couples TRBV20-1 to TRBJ2-3, with 12 nucleotides matching TRBD2. There are 15 residues in the CDR3. J lost 5 bases, V lost 6 bases, and 9 bases had no gene match. CDR1 is DFQATT and CDR2 is SNEGSKA in the germline V gene (reference sequence). The CDR3 loop is CSASRLAGVRDTQYF. CDR3 nucleotides: TGCAGTGCCAGTCGACTAGCGGGAGTAAGAGATACGCAGTATTTT.

By share of the sample, this clonotype is medium-sized (0.01 to 0.1%). V usage is TRBV12-3 or TRBV12-4 and J usage is TRBJ2-5; a possible D gene is TRBD2 (5 bases). Deletions cut 6 bases from V and 5 bases from J, with 16 bases between. The CDR3 is made up of 14 amino acids. Here the CDR3 reads CASRTRRGPETQYF. CDR3 nucleotides: TGTGCCAGCAGAACTAGACGGGGTCCGGAGACCCAGTACTTC.

The rearrangement uses TRBV6-1 and TRBJ1-6; possible D gene TRBD1, 5 bases. V was cut by 6 bases and J by 3 bases, with 9 bases left in between. The length of the CDR3 is 14 residues. The germline gives CDR1 MNHNS, CDR2 SASEGT. The CDR3 spells CASRGRNYNSPLHF. Here the CDR3 DNA reads TGTGCCAGCAGGGGGCGAAACTATAATTCACCCCTCCACTTT.

There are many counts of this clonotype. The V and J genes are TRBV20-1 and TRBJ1-2; 7 nucleotides line up with TRBD1. CDR1 DFQATT and CDR2 SNEGSKA come from the germline V gene (reference sequence). The CDR3 totals 11 residues. The V and J ends lost 6 bases and 6 bases, in that order; junction bases with no gene match: 4. CDR3 coding DNA: TGCAGTGCACGAAGGGGGCATGGCTACACCTTC. Residues: CSARRGHGYTF.

In this sample, this clonotype turned up many times. In DNA, the CDR3 is TGTGCCAGCTCACCAGTCAGCGGGGGGGCCTACGAGCAGTACTTC. This encodes CASSPVSGGAYEQYF. This rearrangement joins TRBV18 to TRBJ2-7; the match to TRBD2 covers 10 bases. This CDR3 spans 15 amino acids. Germline loops: CDR1 KGHSH, CDR2 LQKENI. J lost 2 bases, V lost 2 bases, and 3 bases had no gene match.

This clonotype appeared many times. The chain carries TRBV6-5 and TRBJ1-4, with D uncertain. The CDR3 spans 13 residues. Germline V lookup: CDR1 MNHEY, CDR2 SVGAGI. Deletions cut 2 bases from V and 8 bases from J, with 9 bases between. The CDR3 loop is CASSYQKAEKLFF. The CDR3 nucleotides read TGTGCCAGCAGTTACCAGAAGGCAGAAAAACTGTTTTTT.

This clonotype was picked up many times. The gene calls are TRBV29-1 and TRBJ2-6; either TRBD1 or TRBD2 may supply D (5 bases each). Trimming left V 4 bases short and J 0 bases short, with 10 bases between. Germline V gives CDR1 SQVTM, CDR2 ANQGSEA. The CDR3 consists of 15 residues. CDR3 sequence: CSVAPGSSGANVLTF. The CDR3 coding sequence is TGCAGCGTTGCCCCAGGGAGCTCTGGGGCCAACGTCCTGACTTTC.

This clonotype was seen at least ten times. This rearrangement joins TRBV5-1 to TRBJ1-6, with D possibly TRBD1 on 6 matching bases. V lost 5 bases to trimming and J lost 0 bases, with 15 bases between them. The CDR3 is 17 amino acids. Looked up from germline, CDR1 is SGHRS and CDR2 is YFSETQ. The CDR3 is CASSRQALSSYNSPLHF. The CDR3 nucleotides read TGCGCCAGCAGTCGACAGGCCCTTAGCTCCTATAATTCACCCCTCCACTTT.

This clonotype was counted many times. This chain uses TRBV4-2 with TRBJ2-7; 13 nucleotides agree with TRBD2. Germline lookup yields CDR1 LGHNA and CDR2 YNFKEQ. V was clipped by 1 base and J by 3 bases; unmatched bases: 6. The CDR3 has 17 residues. The CDR3 is CASSQGAGTSGIYEQYF. CDR3 DNA sequence: TGTGCCAGCAGCCAAGGAGCCGGGACTAGCGGGATCTACGAGCAGTACTTC.

As regards this clonotype: A much larger clone is a single base away; this may be a read error. The chain couples TRBV12-3 or TRBV12-4 to TRBJ1-1, with TRBD1 as a possible D gene (5 bases). This CDR3 has 13 residues. CDR3 sequence (DNA): TGTGTCAGCAGCCCTCAGAGGGGCACTGAAGCTTTCTTT. Its translation is CVSSPQRGTEAFF.

The chain carries TRBV12-3 or TRBV12-4 and TRBJ2-7, with 9 bases fitting TRBD1. The junction had 11 bases not matched to a gene; V was cut back by 3 bases and J by 5 bases. CDR3 length: 16 amino acids. Here the CDR3 DNA reads TGTGCCAGCAGTTTGGGGACAGGGTATACTTCGGACGAGCAGTACTTC. Translation: CASSLGTGYTSDEQYF.